A single sample is the source of the 21 T cell receptor beta chains below, sequenced in a study of blood T cells in healthy people across ages. A J-beta primer mix and a sample-barcoded 5' primer were used in a second PCR of about 7 to 12 cycles. TCRdb redid the calling of the 5' RACE reads with MiXCR, one entry per CDR3 protein. Among 550,000 to 800,000 distinct CDR3 sequences listed, 20% to 25% were seen once. The sample was blood. The receptors were gathered from a man aged 70-80 years in good health.

CDR3 DNA sequence: TGTGCCATCAGAGCCGACACCTACGAGCAGTACTTC. This codes for CAIRADTYEQYF. The V call is TRBV10-3, the J call TRBJ2-7; D gene ambiguous. The CDR3 sequence is 12 residues long. Trimming stripped 6 bases from V and 2 bases from J, with 8 bases between. CDR1 and CDR2 from the germline V gene are ENHRY and SYGVKD.

This chain uses TRBV20-1 with TRBJ2-1; TRBD2 agrees at 15 bases. Germline loops: CDR1 DFQATT, CDR2 SNEGSKA (reference sequence). This CDR3 contains 16 residues. V lost 1 base to trimming and J lost 9 bases; unmatched junction nucleotides: 7. CDR3 residues: CSARVTGLAGGGEQFF. Written as DNA, the CDR3 is TGCAGTGCTAGAGTCACGGGACTAGCGGGAGGAGGTGAGCAGTTCTTC.

This clonotype was observed a handful of times. The V call is TRBV11-2, the J call TRBJ2-7, with D unclear. Germline V gene data show CDR1 as SGHAT and CDR2 as FQNNGV. The length of the CDR3 is 13 residues. The ends were cut back, 0 bases at V and 5 bases at J, with 8 bases in the middle. For the CDR3, the DNA is TGTGCCAGCAGCTTAGAATGGAACGACGAGCAGTACTTC. Translation: CASSLEWNDEQYF. The whole variable domain, filled in from reference TRBV11-2 and TRBJ2-7, reads EAGVAQSPRYKIIEKRQSVAFWCNPISGHATLYWYQQILGQGPKLLIQFQNNGVVDDSQLPKDRFSAERLKGVDSTLKIQPAKLEDSAVYLCASSLEWNDEQYFGPGTRLTVT.

This clonotype was found a few times. The chain links TRBV20-1 to TRBJ2-1, with 7 nucleotides matching TRBD2. Germline lookup yields CDR1 DFQATT and CDR2 SNEGSKA (reference sequence). V lost 0 bases and J lost 5; bases outside the gene matches: 7. CDR3 size: 15 residues. The CDR3 protein is CSARDERLAHNEQFF. The CDR3 DNA follows: TGCAGTGCTAGAGATGAAAGACTAGCTCACAATGAGCAGTTCTTC.

This clonotype turned up a few times. The chain links TRBV27 to TRBJ2-2; D is unresolved. CDR1 and CDR2 from the germline V gene are MNHEY and SMNVEV (reference sequence). The CDR3 spans 14 residues. The V gene lost 4 bases and the J gene lost 6 bases, with 12 bases spanning the gap. CDR3 nucleotide sequence: TGTGCCAGCAGTTCGACCGGGCATCCCGGGGAGCTGTTTTTT. As protein: CASSSTGHPGELFF.

This clonotype was seen a single time. The gene calls are TRBV5-5 and TRBJ1-4; 12 bases are a match to TRBD1. Losses at the gene ends were 7 bases for V and 5 bases for J; bases not matched to a gene: 9. The CDR3 sequence is 16 residues long. CDR1 and CDR2 from the germline V gene are SGHKS and YYEKEE (reference sequence). The CDR3 nucleotides are TGTGCCAGCCGAGGGACAGGGGGCCTCGGGAATGAAAAACTGTTTTTT. Translating it yields CASRGTGGLGNEKLFF.

V usage is TRBV10-3 and J usage is TRBJ2-7, with D possibly being TRBD1 or TRBD2 (5 bases each). The ends were cut back, 4 bases at V and 5 bases at J, with 12 bases in the middle. This CDR3 is 13 amino acids long. The germline CDR1 and CDR2 sequences are ENHRY and SYGVKD. The CDR3 DNA sequence: TGTGCCATCAGTGCGTCCCGGGGCCACGAGCAGTACTTC. The encoded protein is CAISASRGHEQYF.

This clonotype turned up a few times. V usage is TRBV2 and J usage is TRBJ2-5; a possible D gene is TRBD1 (5 bases). V was shortened by 6 bases and J by 14 bases, with 22 bases between the two germline ends. Per germline, CDR1 SNHLY and CDR2 FYNNEI. CDR3 length: 13 residues. The CDR3 sequence is CASRLDTSYEQYF. The DNA for the CDR3 is TGTGCCAGCAGATTGGACACCTCCTACGAGCAATACTTC.

This clonotype was seen a few times. The rearrangement joins TRBV7-2 to TRBJ2-5; TRBD2 matches at 16 bases. The J call is uncertain, as TRBJ2-1 better fits the DNA end. This CDR3 is 16 amino acids long. Germline CDR1 and CDR2: SGHTA and FQGNSA. In DNA, the CDR3 is TGTGCCAGCAGCCACCCGGGACTAGCGGGAGGGCATGAGCAGTTCTTC. This codes for CASSHPGLAGGHEQFF.

This clonotype was detected a few times. This chain uses TRBV7-2 with TRBJ1-5; D perhaps matches TRBD1 (5 bases). Trimming shortened V by 2 bases and J by 2 bases, and 10 bases separated the two germline ends. Germline CDR1 and CDR2: SGHTA and FQGNSA. The CDR3 loop spans 15 amino acids. CDR3 loop: CASSLYRGGNQPQHF. CDR3 DNA: TGTGCCAGCAGCTTATATAGGGGAGGCAATCAGCCCCAGCATTTT.

The CDR3 DNA is TGTGCCAGCAGTGAGGGTTTTTTGGGGTCTTCAGATACGCAGTATTTT. Protein product: CASSEGFLGSSDTQYF. The rearrangement links TRBV25-1 to TRBJ2-3; D is unresolved. This CDR3 region has 16 residues. The V gene's germline CDR1 is MGHDK and CDR2 SYGVNS. Deletions cut 3 bases from V and 4 bases from J, with 17 bases between. The complete variable domain, with remaining parts taken from reference TRBV25-1 and TRBJ2-3, reads EADIYQTPRYLVIGTGKKITLECSQTMGHDKMYWYQQDPGMELHLIHYSYGVNSTEKGDLSSESTVSRIRTEHFPLTLESARPSHTSQYLCASSEGFLGSSDTQYFGPGTRLTVL.

This clonotype was counted ten times or more. CDR3 in amino acids: CASSGGRGNTEAFF. The CDR3 nucleotides read TGTGCCAGCTCAGGCGGGCGCGGGAACACTGAAGCTTTCTTT. The V and J genes are TRBV18 and TRBJ1-1; D remains ambiguous. Per germline, CDR1 KGHSH and CDR2 LQKENI. The CDR3 has 14 amino acids. The germline V and J ends were trimmed by 5 bases and 1 base, with 11 bases remaining between them.

The chain uses TRBV10-3 and TRBJ2-5, with D possibly called TRBD1 or TRBD2 (6 bases each). The DNA end is a closer match to TRBJ2-1, so the J assignment may be wrong. Germline V gene data show CDR1 as ENHRY and CDR2 as SYGVKD. This CDR3 region has 14 residues. This chain's CDR3 is CAMKDTTGANEQFF. CDR3 nucleotides: TGTGCCATGAAAGACACAACGGGGGCCAATGAGCAGTTCTTC.

The J gene is TRBJ2-3, the V gene TRBV7-9; no definite D call. The CDR3 contains 17 residues. Per germline, CDR1 SEHNR and CDR2 FQNEAQ (reference sequence). With 2 bases removed from V and 0 bases from J, the gap between germline ends came to 15 bases. The CDR3 here is CASSLNRRTASTDTQYF. In DNA form, the CDR3 reads TGTGCCAGCAGCTTAAACCGAAGGACGGCTAGCACAGATACGCAGTATTTT. The entire variable domain, with the rest obtained from reference TRBV7-9 and TRBJ2-3, is as follows: DTGVSQNPRHKITKRGQNVTFRCDPISEHNRLYWYRQTLGQGPEFLTYFQNEAQLEKSRLLSDRFSAERPKGSFSTLEIQRTEQGDSAMYLCASSLNRRTASTDTQYFGPGTRLTVL.

The genes are TRBV20-1 and TRBJ2-3; the match to TRBD2 covers 10 bases. The germline V gene has CDR1 DFQATT and CDR2 SNEGSKA (reference sequence). With V trimmed by 3 bases and J by 6 bases, 3 bases remained unmatched. The CDR3 loop spans 13 amino acids. The CDR3 here is CSARNSGRDTQYF. The CDR3 nucleotides are TGCAGTGCTAGGAATAGCGGGAGGGATACGCAGTATTTT.

In its sample, this clonotype was seen many times. This chain connects TRBV5-5 to TRBJ2-1; 13 nucleotides match TRBD2. CDR3 length equals 15 residues. Unmatched junction bases numbered 2, after V lost 2 bases and J lost 6 bases. Germline values: CDR1 SGHKS, CDR2 YYEKEE (reference sequence). CDR3 sequence reads: CASSLTSGRGNEQFF. The DNA of the CDR3 is TGTGCCAGCAGCTTAACTAGCGGGAGGGGCAATGAGCAGTTCTTC.

This clonotype was seen a handful of times. The CDR3 reads CASSIPGNYGYTF. The CDR3 region has the DNA TGTGCCAGTAGTATCCCGGGGAACTATGGCTACACCTTC. The V gene is TRBV19, the J gene TRBJ1-2; D not certain. This CDR3 region has 13 residues. Germline V gives CDR1 LNHDA, CDR2 SQIVND (reference sequence). Trimming left V 3 bases short and J 2 bases short, with 7 bases between.

CDR3: CASSLGGVSGQNIQYF. For the CDR3, the DNA is TGTGCCAGCAGCTTAGGTGGGGTTTCCGGCCAAAACATTCAGTACTTC. The J gene is TRBJ2-4, the V gene TRBV7-2; D not certain. Per germline, CDR1 SGHTA and CDR2 FQGNSA. Trimming took off 1 base at V and 5 bases at J, with 15 bases between the two ends. This CDR3 has 16 residues.

The rearrangement links TRBV6-2 or TRBV6-3 to TRBJ2-2; D is ambiguous. CDR1 MNHEY and CDR2 SVGEGT come from the germline V gene. V was clipped by 7 bases and J by 2 bases, with 14 bases between them. This CDR3 region has 15 residues. The CDR3 nucleotides are TGTGCCAGCACTCCCGGAGCAATCAACACCGGGGAGCTGTTTTTT. It yields the protein CASTPGAINTGELFF.

The chain joins TRBV15 to TRBJ2-5; D is uncertain. V was clipped by 3 bases and J by 0 bases, with 5 bases between them. This CDR3 comprises 13 residues. Germline lookup yields CDR1 LNHNV and CDR2 YYDKDF (reference sequence). CDR3 DNA sequence: TGTGCCACCAGCAGCGAGTACCAAGAGACCCAGTACTTC. Residues: CATSSEYQETQYF.

This clonotype was seen only a few times. The rearrangement joins TRBV28 to TRBJ1-2, with unresolved D. The V end lost 5 bases, the J end lost 6 bases, and 16 bases lay between the germline ends. Germline lookup yields CDR1 MDHEN and CDR2 SYDVKM. This CDR3 has 14 amino acids. CDR3 residues: CASSPSSPRHGYTF. Here the CDR3 DNA reads TGTGCCAGCAGTCCTAGCTCACCAAGGCATGGCTACACCTTC.